The 32 T cell receptor beta chains given below trace back to one sample, sequenced in a study of blood T cell repertoires in COVID-19 (dated by TCRdb to the early 2020s). The library came from the immunoSEQ multiplex PCR assay. TCRdb mirrors the immuneACCESS table, restricted to in-frame sequences. Some clones are absent from its copies; in checked studies, under half trace to an unresolved V gene, and the reason for the others is unknown. The sample table records approximately 400,000 clones; around 90% of these occur just once. Of the sample, 0.95% to 1.5% falls within the top ten clones. Sequencing input: peripheral blood. These receptors were obtained from a man aged 35 to 55 with acute or convalescent COVID-19.

The chain combines TRBV28 with TRBJ2-3; the match to TRBD2 covers 10 bases. V was pared by 2 bases and J by 4 bases, with 3 bases of the junction left unmatched. Germline V gene sequence: CDR1 MDHEN, CDR2 SYDVKM. This CDR3 is 15 amino acids long. The CDR3 region is CASSLLAGVPDTQYF. In DNA, the CDR3 is TGTGCCAGCAGTTTACTAGCGGGGGTTCCAGATACGCAGTATTTT.

The rearrangement uses TRBV3-1 (or the pseudogene TRBV3-2) and TRBJ2-3; perhaps TRBD2 as D (5 bases). The V gene lost 1 base and the J gene lost 7 bases, with 21 bases spanning the gap. This CDR3 spans 17 amino acids. Germline CDR1 and CDR2: LGHDT and YNNKEL (reference sequence). CDR3 coding DNA: TGTGCCAGCAGCCAAGGGCGGGTTGAGGTGAGGATCCATACGCAGTATTTT. Translation: CASSQGRVEVRIHTQYF.

J is TRBJ2-2 and V is TRBV6-1; D is unclear. Looked up from germline, CDR1 is MNHNS and CDR2 is SASEGT. The CDR3 extends over 17 amino acids. Trimming took off 1 base at V and 0 bases at J, with 12 bases between the two ends. CDR3 DNA sequence: TGTGCCAGCAGTGAAGGTCCCAGACTCGCGAACACCGGGGAGCTGTTTTTT. Protein: CASSEGPRLANTGELFF.

The genes are TRBV15 and TRBJ1-2; D is perhaps TRBD1 (6 bases). CDR3 length: 14 amino acids. Per the germline V gene, CDR1 is LNHNV and CDR2 is YYDKDF (reference sequence). V shed 0 bases and J shed 8 bases, with 13 bases lying between them. The CDR3 loop reads CATSRDGGGGGYTF. The CDR3 DNA is TGTGCCACCAGCAGAGATGGGGGAGGGGGAGGCTACACCTTC.

V gene TRBV5-1 combines with J gene TRBJ1-5; the match to TRBD1 covers 8 bases. Germline lookup yields CDR1 SGHRS and CDR2 YFSETQ. The CDR3 sequence is 14 residues long. Trimming at V came to 2 bases and at J to 2 bases, leaving 0 bases not matched to a gene. The CDR3 nucleotides are TGCGCCAGCAGCTTACAGGGGGGCAATCAGCCCCAGCATTTT. This translates into CASSLQGGNQPQHF.

The chain links TRBV7-2 to TRBJ2-5; TRBD2 agrees at 10 bases. J was trimmed by 1 base and V by 1 base; bases with no gene match: 3. Germline lookup yields CDR1 SGHTA and CDR2 FQGNSA. This CDR3 comprises 16 residues. CDR3 nucleotide sequence: TGTGCCAGCAGCTTAGGCCCTAGCGGGGGCCAAGAGACCCAGTACTTC. Translating it yields CASSLGPSGGQETQYF.

The chain combines TRBV12-3 or TRBV12-4 with TRBJ1-4; D may be TRBD1 (6 bases). The CDR3 is 13 residues long. Trimming pared 5 bases from V and 7 bases from J, leaving 11 bases between. CDR3: CASSTDRSEKLFF. CDR3 DNA: TGTGCCAGCAGTACTGACAGGAGTGAAAAACTGTTTTTT.

The chain joins TRBV2 to TRBJ2-1; D remains unclear. V lost 5 bases and J lost 2, with 13 bases in between. Looked up from germline, CDR1 is SNHLY and CDR2 is FYNNEI. The CDR3 extends over 15 amino acids. This CDR3 is CASSPRPAAYNEQFF. CDR3 coding DNA: TGTGCCAGCAGTCCTAGACCAGCCGCCTACAATGAGCAGTTCTTC. Based on the CDR3 plus reference TRBV2 and TRBJ2-1, the full variable domain is EPEVTQTPSHQVTQMGQEVILRCVPISNHLYFYWYRQILGQKVEFLVSFYNNEISEKSEIFDDQFSVERPDGSNFTLKIRSTKLEDSAMYFCASSPRPAAYNEQFFGPGTRLTVL.

V and J are TRBV5-1 and TRBJ1-1, with no clear D. The V gene's germline CDR1 is SGHRS and CDR2 YFSETQ. The CDR3 is made up of 15 amino acids. The V end lost 0 bases, the J end lost 0 bases, and 9 bases lay between the germline ends. CDR3 amino acids: CASSLGLALNTEAFF. The CDR3 DNA reads TGCGCCAGCAGCTTGGGTTTAGCTTTGAACACTGAAGCTTTCTTT.

The V call is TRBV29-1, the J call TRBJ2-7; a weak D match, TRBD2 (6 bases). The ends were cut back, 5 bases at V and 2 bases at J, with 13 bases in the middle. Germline CDR1 and CDR2: SQVTM and ANQGSEA. The CDR3 is 13 amino acids. CDR3 sequence (DNA): TGCAGCGTTTTGGGGGGACCTACCTACGAGCAGTACTTC. Translated, it gives CSVLGGPTYEQYF.

This clone was detected once. The chain combines TRBV7-2 with TRBJ2-3, with 9 bases lining up with TRBD1. The ends lost 4 bases at V and 1 base at J; junction bases unmatched: 3. CDR1 and CDR2 (germline): SGHTA, FQGNSA. This CDR3 has 15 amino acids. CDR3 sequence (DNA): TGTGCCAGCAGCTCGCGACAGGGGGGCACAGATACGCAGTATTTT. Its translation: CASSSRQGGTDTQYF.

The chain joins TRBV5-5 to TRBJ2-2, with D tentatively TRBD1 (6 bases). The germline V gene encodes CDR1 SGHKS and CDR2 YYEKEE (reference sequence). The V end lost 0 bases, the J end lost 3 bases, and 12 bases lay between the germline ends. The length of the CDR3 is 16 residues. CDR3 region: CASSLDWTDYTGELFF. As DNA, the CDR3 is TGTGCCAGCAGCTTGGATTGGACAGATTACACCGGGGAGCTGTTTTTT. Full variable domain (remainder filled in from reference TRBV5-5 and TRBJ2-2): DAGVTQSPTHLIKTRGQQVTLRCSPISGHKSVSWYQQVLGQGPQFIFQYYEKEERGRGNFPDRFSARQFPNYSSELNVNALLLGDSALYLCASSLDWTDYTGELFFGEGSRLTVL.

This clone has just one count. The V call is TRBV7-9, the J call TRBJ2-7, with 9 nucleotides matching TRBD1. CDR1 is SEHNR, CDR2 FQNEAQ, per germline (reference sequence). The CDR3 contains 17 residues. The V gene end was trimmed by 1 base and the J gene end by 1 base; junction bases not matched to a gene: 8. CDR3 loop: CASSLDPGQGSSYEQYF. CDR3 DNA sequence: TGTGCCAGCAGCTTAGACCCGGGACAGGGATCTTCCTACGAGCAGTACTTC.

This chain connects TRBV7-8 to TRBJ2-7; no firm D call. The germline CDR1 and CDR2 sequences are SGHVS and FQNEAQ. The V end lost 4 bases, the J end lost 6 bases, and 10 bases lay between the germline ends. The CDR3 consists of 12 residues. The CDR3 spells CASSSVNSEQYF. The CDR3 region has the DNA TGTGCCAGCAGCTCCGTAAATAGCGAGCAGTACTTC.

The V and J genes are TRBV30 and TRBJ2-3; D is possibly TRBD1 (6 bases). Germline assignment: CDR1 GTSNPN and CDR2 SVGIG (reference sequence). The CDR3 contains 15 residues. Between the trimmed V and J ends, which lost 2 bases and 6 bases, there was a span of 18 bases. CDR3 DNA sequence: TGTGCCTGGAGTTTACTTATGAGGGGGATGGATACGCAGTATTTT. Translating it yields CAWSLLMRGMDTQYF.

The chain employs TRBV27 and TRBJ2-6, with D perhaps matching TRBD1 (5 bases). Trimming pared 3 bases from V and 0 bases from J, leaving 6 bases between. CDR3 length: 15 residues. Germline CDR1 is MNHEY and CDR2 is SMNVEV (reference sequence). The CDR3 DNA is TGTGCCAGCAGTTTGACAGCCTCTGGGGCCAACGTCCTGACTTTC. It encodes CASSLTASGANVLTF. The full variable domain, with the rest looked up from reference TRBV27 and TRBJ2-6, is EAQVTQNPRYLITVTGKKLTVTCSQNMNHEYMSWYRQDPGLGLRQIYYSMNVEVTDKGDVPEGYKVSRKEKRNFPLILESPSPNQTSLYFCASSLTASGANVLTFGAGSRLTVL.

Comments on this clone: A much bigger clone sits one base away, suggesting this may be a read error. The chain employs TRBV5-5 and TRBJ1-2; tentatively, D is TRBD1 (6 bases). The CDR3 covers 12 residues. V was trimmed by 4 bases and J by 5 bases, leaving 9 bases between them. Germline assignment: CDR1 SGHKS and CDR2 YYEKEE (reference sequence). The CDR3 DNA sequence: TGTGCCAGCAGCCAACAGGGTTATGGCTACACCTTC. It yields the protein CASSQQGYGYTF.

V is TRBV7-2 and J is TRBJ1-1; TRBD1 agrees at 8 bases. The CDR3 loop spans 14 amino acids. Per germline, CDR1 SGHTA and CDR2 FQGNSA. V shed 4 bases and J 5 bases; nucleotides not matched to a gene: 6. The CDR3: CASSSTGGGTEAFF. As DNA, the CDR3 is TGTGCCAGCAGCTCTACAGGGGGAGGTACTGAAGCTTTCTTT.

The gene calls are TRBV5-4 and TRBJ2-5; unclear D gene. Trimming took 4 bases from V and 1 from J, leaving 11 bases between them. Germline loops: CDR1 SGHNT, CDR2 YYREEE (reference sequence). CDR3 size: 14 residues. The CDR3 coding sequence is TGTGCCAGCAGCCCCCTGACACCCCAAGAGACCCAGTACTTC. Residues: CASSPLTPQETQYF.

V gene TRBV18 combines with J gene TRBJ2-7; 10 bases align to TRBD1. J was trimmed by 0 bases and V by 4 bases; bases with no gene match: 6. The CDR3 runs 16 residues. Germline V CDR1 and CDR2: KGHSH, LQKENI. The CDR3 DNA follows: TGTGCCAGCTCACAGGGACAGGGGTCAAGCTCCTACGAGCAGTACTTC. Its translation: CASSQGQGSSSYEQYF.

CDR3 residues: CSVRRGLDPSEQFF. CDR3 bases: TGCAGCGTTAGAAGGGGACTAGATCCCAGTGAGCAGTTCTTC. The chain links TRBV29-1 to TRBJ2-1; 8 bases fit TRBD2. The CDR3 runs to 14 residues. Germline-derived CDR1 and CDR2 are SQVTM and ANQGSEA. V shed 5 bases and J 9 bases; nucleotides not matched to a gene: 12.

J is TRBJ2-7 and V is TRBV12-3 or TRBV12-4, with D possibly TRBD1 on 6 matching bases. The CDR3 totals 13 residues. V was clipped by 5 bases and J by 6 bases, with 14 bases between them. The CDR3 DNA is TGTGCCAGCAGTGTCACAGGGTCTGGCGAGCAGTACTTC. Protein product: CASSVTGSGEQYF.

This clone was seen only a few times. The rearrangement uses TRBV19 and TRBJ2-1, with D perhaps matching TRBD2 (6 bases). CDR1 and CDR2 from the germline V gene are LNHDA and SQIVND (reference sequence). CDR3 size: 15 residues. Deletions cut 10 bases from V and 0 bases from J, with 16 bases between. CDR3 residues: CATTERERSYNEQFF. CDR3 bases: TGTGCCACCACCGAACGGGAGCGCTCCTACAATGAGCAGTTCTTC.

The rearrangement joins TRBV10-3 to TRBJ2-5, with D possibly TRBD1 on 6 matching bases. In germline, CDR1 is ENHRY, CDR2 SYGVKD. The CDR3 is 14 residues long. Trimming cost V 3 bases and J 5 bases, with 13 bases left between them. The CDR3 sequence is CAISDRDIGETQYF. The CDR3 region has the DNA TGTGCCATCAGTGATAGGGACATCGGGGAGACCCAGTACTTC.

In this sample, this clone turned up once. The V gene is TRBV19, the J gene TRBJ2-7; 7 bases match TRBD1. J was trimmed by 3 bases and V by 5 bases; bases with no gene match: 7. CDR1 and CDR2 (germline): LNHDA, SQIVND (reference sequence). The CDR3 has 14 amino acids. CDR3 bases: TGTGCCAGTAGTTTAAACAGGGGTAGCTACGAGCAGTACTTC. It codes for CASSLNRGSYEQYF.

This clone came up a few times. The chain is built from TRBV5-6 and TRBJ1-1, with D uncertain. Germline V gives CDR1 SGHDT, CDR2 YYEEEE. This CDR3 region has 13 residues. V was cut by 4 bases and J by 1 base, with 8 bases left in between. CDR3 amino acids: CASSQTTNTEAFF. The DNA of the CDR3 is TGTGCCAGCAGCCAAACAACGAACACTGAAGCTTTCTTT.

The chain combines TRBV4-3 with TRBJ1-2, with D perhaps matching TRBD1 (6 bases). The ends were cut back, 6 bases at V and 2 bases at J, with 19 bases in the middle. The CDR3 totals 16 residues. The V gene's germline CDR1 is LGHNA and CDR2 YSLEER. CDR3 nucleotides: TGCGCCAGCAGTCACAAGATCGGGGGGCCAAACTATGGCTACACCTTC. This translates into CASSHKIGGPNYGYTF.

The chain combines TRBV30 with TRBJ1-6; 10 bases are a match to TRBD1. Losses at the gene ends were 5 bases for V and 7 bases for J; bases not matched to a gene: 2. This CDR3 is built from 13 residues. Germline V gene lookup returns CDR1 GTSNPN and CDR2 SVGIG (reference sequence). CDR3 in DNA: TGTGCCTGGCGGGACAGGGGAAATTCACCCCTCCACTTT. Its translation: CAWRDRGNSPLHF.

The J gene is TRBJ1-5, the V gene TRBV19; D is undetermined. V dropped 5 bases and J dropped 0 bases, with 11 bases sitting between them. The CDR3 consists of 15 residues. Germline CDR1 reads LNHDA; CDR2 reads SQIVND (reference sequence). Written as DNA, the CDR3 is TGTGCCAGTAGTTCGGGGAGGGATAGCAATCAGCCCCAGCATTTT. Amino acids: CASSSGRDSNQPQHF.

The chain uses TRBV2 and TRBJ1-1; D gene ambiguous. Germline values: CDR1 SNHLY, CDR2 FYNNEI. V was shortened by 8 bases and J by 7 bases, with 17 bases between the two germline ends. The CDR3 runs 13 residues. The CDR3: CASQEGPRVEAFF. The DNA of the CDR3 is TGTGCCAGCCAAGAGGGCCCTAGGGTTGAAGCTTTCTTT.

The chain carries TRBV27 and TRBJ2-1, with TRBD2 matching 14 bases. Germline lookup yields CDR1 MNHEY and CDR2 SMNVEV (reference sequence). V gave up 5 bases and J gave up 9 bases; unmatched junction bases: 6. The CDR3 runs 15 residues. The CDR3 DNA reads TGTGCCAGCAGTCCGGGACTAGCGGGAGTCGTTGAGCAGTTCTTC. Protein sequence: CASSPGLAGVVEQFF.

This chain uses TRBV9 with TRBJ2-6, with 8 bases aligning to TRBD1. V lost 4 bases to trimming and J lost 0 bases; unmatched junction nucleotides: 9. Germline CDR1 and CDR2: SGDLS and YYNGEE. The CDR3 runs to 18 residues. The CDR3 sequence: CASSPQGARTSGANVLTF. The DNA for the CDR3 is TGTGCCAGCAGCCCCCAGGGGGCGCGTACCTCTGGGGCCAACGTCCTGACTTTC.